A selection of T cell receptor beta chains follows, all from one sample in a study of somatic mutations in cytotoxic T cells in rheumatoid arthritis. The table came from immunoSEQ multiplex PCR; TCRdb's copy has only in-frame clones and leaves some out. The sample lists about 10,000 clones, over 80% occurring once. The sample was CD8+ T cells sorted from blood. These receptors all come from a young woman with rheumatoid arthritis. Each CDR3 is given with its conserved first and last residue. D genes are given only for firm matches. Not every row has a clone size; where given, it reads once, few, many or a size class.

clone_size: -; d_call: -; v_call: TRBV15; j_call: TRBJ2-7; cdr3_aa: CATSTVGAYEQYF; cdr3_nt: TGTGCCACCAGCACCGTGGGGGCGTACGAGCAGTACTTC
clone_size: few; d_call: TRBD1; v_call: TRBV4-3; j_call: TRBJ1-5; cdr3_aa: CASSQGRGTSNQPQHF; cdr3_nt: TGCGCCAGCAGCCAGGGCAGGGGGACGAGCAATCAGCCCCAGCATTTT
clone_size: -; d_call: -; v_call: TRBV5-5; j_call: TRBJ2-2; cdr3_aa: CASTPAGSLLRSNTGELFF; cdr3_nt: TGTGCCAGCACCCCGGCGGGGTCCCTGTTACGCTCGAACACCGGGGAGCTGTTTTTT
clone_size: -; d_call: TRBD1; v_call: TRBV9; j_call: TRBJ1-6; cdr3_aa: CASSVGTANSPLHF; cdr3_nt: TGTGCCAGCAGCGTTGGGACAGCTAATTCACCCCTCCACTTT
clone_size: -; d_call: TRBD2; v_call: TRBV5-4; j_call: TRBJ2-5; cdr3_aa: CASEGTSKETQYF; cdr3_nt: TGTGCCAGCGAGGGGACTAGTAAAGAGACCCAGTACTTC
clone_size: -; d_call: -; v_call: TRBV7-6; j_call: TRBJ1-1; cdr3_aa: CASSGSREARTEAFF; cdr3_nt: TGTGCCAGCAGCGGAAGCAGGGAAGCCCGCACTGAAGCTTTCTTT
clone_size: -; d_call: TRBD1; v_call: TRBV19; j_call: TRBJ1-1; cdr3_aa: CASTGQGASNTEAFF; cdr3_nt: TGTGCCAGTACCGGACAGGGGGCTTCGAACACTGAAGCTTTCTTT
clone_size: -; d_call: -; v_call: TRBV6-5; j_call: TRBJ2-7; cdr3_aa: CASSYSGDSTYEQYF; cdr3_nt: TGTGCCAGCAGTTACTCTGGAGACAGTACCTACGAGCAGTACTTC
clone_size: -; d_call: -; v_call: TRBV6-5; j_call: TRBJ1-1; cdr3_aa: CASSYNPMAGWTEAFF; cdr3_nt: TGTGCCAGCAGTTACAACCCAATGGCGGGTTGGACTGAAGCTTTCTTT
clone_size: -; d_call: TRBD2; v_call: TRBV6-1; j_call: TRBJ2-7; cdr3_aa: CASSELAGGPNEQYF; cdr3_nt: TGTGCCAGCAGTGAACTAGCGGGGGGGCCTAACGAGCAGTACTTC
clone_size: -; d_call: -; v_call: TRBV13; j_call: TRBJ2-5; cdr3_aa: CASSSHLAGAGPDPLAQETQYF; cdr3_nt: TGTGCCAGCAGCTCCCATCTAGCAGGCGCAGGACCGGATCCCCTTGCCCAAGAGACCCAGTACTTC
clone_size: -; d_call: -; v_call: TRBV28; j_call: TRBJ2-7; cdr3_aa: CASSVGLPSYEQYF; cdr3_nt: TGTGCCAGCAGTGTCGGACTGCCCTCCTACGAGCAGTACTTC
clone_size: -; d_call: -; v_call: TRBV4-1; j_call: TRBJ1-1; cdr3_aa: CASSQPGVGEAFF; cdr3_nt: TGCGCCAGCAGCCAACCGGGGGTGGGTGAAGCTTTCTTT
clone_size: -; d_call: TRBD1; v_call: TRBV28; j_call: TRBJ1-1; cdr3_aa: CASSPPHDRENWNTEAFF; cdr3_nt: TGTGCCAGCAGCCCTCCCCATGACAGGGAAAACTGGAACACTGAAGCTTTCTTT
clone_size: -; d_call: -; v_call: TRBV6-6; j_call: TRBJ1-1; cdr3_aa: CAGSPGYAEAFF; cdr3_nt: TGTGCCGGCTCTCCGGGTTACGCAGAAGCTTTCTTT